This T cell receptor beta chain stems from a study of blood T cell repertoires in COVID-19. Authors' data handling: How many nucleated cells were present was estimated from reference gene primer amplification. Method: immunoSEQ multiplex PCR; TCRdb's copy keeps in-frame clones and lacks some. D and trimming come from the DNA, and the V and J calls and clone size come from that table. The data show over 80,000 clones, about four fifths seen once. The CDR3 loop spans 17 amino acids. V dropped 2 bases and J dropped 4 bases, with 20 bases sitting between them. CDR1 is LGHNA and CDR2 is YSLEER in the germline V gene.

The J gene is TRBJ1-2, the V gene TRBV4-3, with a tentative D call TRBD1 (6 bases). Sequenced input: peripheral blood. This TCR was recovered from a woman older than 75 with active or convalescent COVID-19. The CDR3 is CASSQNPGQALRYGYTF. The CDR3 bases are TGCGCCAGCAGCCAAAATCCGGGACAAGCCCTTCGCTATGGCTACACCTTC.